This T cell receptor beta chain was identified in a study of sequential checkpoint blockade in melanoma. For the study at large: Patients were randomized 1:1 to nivolumab-then-ipilimumab or ipilimumab-then-nivolumab first-line. Each arm's sequence ended with maintenance nivolumab.

The CDR3 length is 16 residues. Trimming left V 0 bases short and J 3 bases short, with 15 bases between. CDR1 and CDR2 from the germline V gene are MNHEY and SMNVEV (reference sequence). The sample's treatment: randomized to nivolumab then ipilimumab (arm A) or the reverse (arm B). None of the patients previously received DNA-damaging chemotherapy. Live CD3+CD8+ CD19− CD56− cells were sorted from PBMCs. Sequencing was performed with immunoSEQ multiplex PCR; in TCRdb, only in-frame clones are kept and a portion is missing. Among some 19,000 clones listed, about 66% were seen once. The sequencing here drew on CD8+ T cells sorted from blood (inferred from file names), taken from a patient given nivolumab and ipilimumab in sequence. The clonotype originates from a human donor with melanoma. The J gene is TRBJ2-7, the V gene TRBV27; D is perhaps TRBD2 (5 bases). CDR3 residues: CASSLSINSVHYEQYF. The CDR3 region has the DNA TGTGCCAGCAGTTTATCGATTAATAGCGTACACTACGAGCAGTACTTC.